The clone carrying this T cell receptor beta chain was found a few times. The target antigen is unknown. The source of the sample is a study of blood T cells in healthy people across ages. Primers used in a second PCR of about 6 to 11 cycles were a sample-barcoded 5' primer and a J-beta primer mix. TCRdb redid the calling of the 5' RACE reads with MiXCR, one entry per CDR3 protein. Of some 1.4 million distinct CDR3 sequences in the sample, approximately 40% were seen once. Study-level results: Estimated diversity that came from one million T cells was considered an underestimate. Because donor CMV status was unknown, expanded clonotype changes were possibly confounded.

This TCR was recovered from a woman under 30 in good health. The sample taken for sequencing was blood.

CDR3 loop: CSATGQGRDEQFF. The CDR3 region has the DNA TGCAGTGCTACCGGACAGGGGAGGGATGAGCAGTTCTTC. V and J are TRBV20-1 and TRBJ2-1, with 9 nucleotides matching TRBD1. The CDR3 is made up of 13 amino acids. The J segment lost 8 bases and the V segment lost 4 bases, leaving 6 bases of the junction unmatched. Germline CDR1 DFQATT, CDR2 SNEGSKA (reference sequence).